The sequence of this TCR beta chain was determined in a study of radiotherapy plus CTLA-4 blockade in lung cancer (dated by TCRdb to the late 2010s). For the study in its entirety: Objective responses occurred in around 19% of enrolled patients, and 30% to 40% achieved disease control.

Paper-wide results and their limitations: TCR clones derived from tumors expanded in peripheral blood after treatment with radiotherapy and ipilimumab. The strongest predictors of response, as reported, were early dynamic changes in blood T cell clones along with a rise in serum interferon-beta after radiation.

Libraries were made using the immunoSEQ multiplex PCR assay. The source is immuneACCESS, and TCRdb retained only in-frame sequences with V and J called. Part of the clones is not carried over; for the studies checked, unresolved V genes explain less than half of this, and the remainder is unexplained. Within this sample are about 45,000 clones, with approximately 76% of them counted one time only. 8.3% of the sample comes from the top ten. With regard to this clone: Which antigen it targets is not known. No base-level quality is on record; no much larger clone is a single base apart.

The study evaluated CTLA-4 blockade (ipilimumab) given together with focal radiation therapy in patients who had chemo-refractory metastatic non-small-cell lung cancer. The sequence was obtained from a human donor with non-small cell lung cancer who had stable disease on radiotherapy plus ipilimumab. Sequences were derived from peripheral blood, sampled from a patient treated with radiotherapy plus ipilimumab.

The DNA sequence follows: TGCAGCTTGATCAGGGGGCCGAACACTGAAGCTTTCTTT. This yields the protein CSLIRGPNTEAFF. The rearranged chain carries TRBV29-1 and TRBJ1-1; the central 8 bases match TRBD1. Its CDR3 holds 13 amino acids, cysteine through phenylalanine. The sequence is cut down to CDR3 DNA, 39 bases in frame from base 1. For this chain, trimming is 8 bases at the V end and 1 base at the J end, and the number of junction bases without a gene match is 6. The CDR1 and CDR2 encoded by the germline V gene are SQVTM and ANQGSEA. The variable domain in full, with residues beyond the CDR3 obtained from the reference TRBV29-1 and TRBJ1-1 genes, is SAVISQKPSRDICQRGTSLTIQCQVDSQVTMMFWYRQQPGQSLTLIATANQGSEATYESGFVIDKFPISRPNLTFSTLTVSNMSPEDSSIYLCSLIRGPNTEAFFGQGTRLTVV.